This note documents a single T cell receptor beta chain sequence. TCRdb's copy holds only in-frame clones and misses some; the assay was immunoSEQ multiplex PCR. The repertoire holds approximately 50,000 clones, with more than 70% as singletons. The data are from a study of blood T cell repertoires in COVID-19. Study in general: Nucleic acid was either cDNA or gDNA, and it came from T cells, B-cell-depleted T cells, or PBMCs.

The sequence derives from a woman older than 75 with acute or convalescent COVID-19. Sequencing was done on a sample of peripheral blood.

CDR3 protein: CTTKLHVDWGPPVFQFF. CDR3 nucleotide sequence: TGCACCACAAAGCTCCATGTTGATTGGGGGCCACCCGTTTTCCAGTTCTTC. J is TRBJ2-1 and V is TRBV1; the listed D gene, TRBD1, was not tested against the DNA. TRBV1 is flagged as a pseudogene. This CDR3 region has 17 residues.